These T cell receptor beta chains were read from a single sample in a study of blood T cells in healthy people across ages. A single record per CDR3 protein comes from TCRdb applying MiXCR to the 5' RACE reads. The sample shows about 750,000 distinct CDR3 sequences, roughly 53% of them seen only once. The sample consisted of blood. The receptors derive from an elderly man in good health. CDR3s leave out the opening cysteine and the closing phenylalanine or tryptophan. Expanded clones get a size class; other rows say once, few or many, or leave the size out.

abundance: -
v_gene: TRBV24-1
len: 13
j_gene: TRBJ2-3
CDR3aa: ATSVPAGTTDTQY

abundance: -
v_gene: TRBV20-1
len: 12
j_gene: TRBJ2-1
CDR3aa: SARPSLLAWEQF

abundance: few
v_gene: TRBV6-5
len: 14
j_gene: TRBJ2-1
CDR3aa: ASSITTSGSPGEQF

abundance: -
v_gene: TRBV20-1
len: 12
j_gene: TRBJ1-1
CDR3aa: SARPPGTVTEAF

abundance: -
v_gene: TRBV3-1
len: 14
j_gene: TRBJ2-1
CDR3aa: ASSQDLAGLYNEQF

abundance: -
v_gene: TRBV5-1
len: 14
j_gene: TRBJ2-5
CDR3aa: ASSLAGGGLQETQY

abundance: -
v_gene: TRBV28
len: 11
j_gene: TRBJ1-4
CDR3aa: ASRLRKIEKLF

abundance: few
v_gene: TRBV10-3
len: 11
j_gene: TRBJ2-5
CDR3aa: AIRQVTQETQY

abundance: -
v_gene: TRBV20-1
len: 16
j_gene: TRBJ2-1
CDR3aa: SARGVDEIGTTYNEQF

abundance: few
v_gene: TRBV29-1
len: 10
j_gene: TRBJ2-7
CDR3aa: SVARGQYEQY

abundance: -
v_gene: TRBV5-5
len: 13
j_gene: TRBJ2-7
CDR3aa: ASRPVSDPAYEQY

abundance: -
v_gene: TRBV5-1
len: 7
j_gene: TRBJ1-1
CDR3aa: ATDTEAF

abundance: -
v_gene: TRBV9
len: 13
j_gene: TRBJ2-2
CDR3aa: ASSVTGPITGELF

abundance: -
v_gene: TRBV20-1
len: 14
j_gene: TRBJ2-2
CDR3aa: SARDSGLATTGELF

abundance: -
v_gene: TRBV28
len: 11
j_gene: TRBJ1-2
CDR3aa: AGSRASNYGYT

abundance: -
v_gene: TRBV20-1
len: 10
j_gene: TRBJ1-5
CDR3aa: SAQTGTQPQH

abundance: -
v_gene: TRBV25-1
len: 10
j_gene: TRBJ1-2
CDR3aa: ASSVLNYGYT

abundance: -
v_gene: TRBV5-1
len: 12
j_gene: TRBJ1-2
CDR3aa: ASNLPGPGYGYT

abundance: once
v_gene: TRBV10-1
len: 13
j_gene: -
CDR3aa: AGTLTVTAFYEQY

abundance: -
v_gene: TRBV12-3/TRBV12-4
len: 14
j_gene: TRBJ2-5
CDR3aa: ASSSMTSGIGETQY

abundance: -
v_gene: TRBV7-2
len: 12
j_gene: TRBJ2-7
CDR3aa: ASSLVQGVYEQY

abundance: few
v_gene: TRBV7-9
len: 12
j_gene: TRBJ1-1
CDR3aa: ASSLKNRDTEAF

abundance: few
v_gene: TRBV27
len: 12
j_gene: TRBJ2-7
CDR3aa: ASSPTPGNYEQY

abundance: -
v_gene: TRBV7-3
len: 12
j_gene: TRBJ2-3
CDR3aa: ASSWSPSTDTQY

abundance: -
v_gene: TRBV9
len: 12
j_gene: TRBJ2-1
CDR3aa: ASSVTGATNEQF

abundance: few
v_gene: TRBV13
len: 14
j_gene: TRBJ1-2
CDR3aa: ASSPGTGGSIYGYT

abundance: few
v_gene: TRBV3-1
len: 12
j_gene: TRBJ1-4
CDR3aa: ASSPSATNEKLF

abundance: -
v_gene: TRBV7-9
len: 11
j_gene: TRBJ1-1
CDR3aa: ASAFLRNTEAF

abundance: -
v_gene: TRBV12-3/TRBV12-4
len: 14
j_gene: TRBJ2-4
CDR3aa: ASSPLGAESKNIQY

abundance: -
v_gene: TRBV28
len: 11
j_gene: TRBJ1-2
CDR3aa: ASSPGGDEGYT